The sample holds one count of the clone carrying this T cell receptor beta chain. This sample is drawn from a study of T cell changes during pregnancy in multiple sclerosis. Data came from immunoSEQ multiplex PCR; TCRdb stores just in-frame clones and leaves some out. The sample lists about 99,000 clones, approximately 93% occurring once. This CDR3 has 12 amino acids. Germline V gives CDR1 LGHNT, CDR2 FRNRAP. Germline trimming cut 7 bases from V and 7 bases from J; bases unmatched to any gene: 4. Material: peripheral blood, obtained after pregnancy. This clonotype was obtained from a female donor with multiple sclerosis, enrolled in a pregnancy study. This chain joins TRBV12-5 and TRBJ1-5; the match to TRBD1 covers 7 bases. The CDR3 coding sequence is TGTGCTAGTGCCACAGGGGAACAGCCCCAGCATTTT. It translates to CASATGEQPQHF.